The 11 T cell receptor beta chains listed next were all sequenced from one sample in a study of T cells in Graves' hyperthyroidism and ophthalmopathy. TCR beta CDR3 regions were amplified from RNA transcripts. TCR CDR3 underwent first-round RT-PCR with the HTBI primer set. TCRdb analysed the multiplex PCR reads with MiXCR anew, one entry per CDR3 protein. The table has around 350,000 distinct CDR3 sequences, 15% to 20% seen once. The specimen sequenced was blood. The receptors here all came from a woman under 30 with Graves' hyperthyroidism.

This clonotype was found many times. J is TRBJ1-2 and V is TRBV24-1; D not resolved. Trimming stripped 3 bases from V and 5 bases from J, with 12 bases between. The CDR3 covers 14 residues. In germline, CDR1 is KGHDR, CDR2 SFDVKD. As DNA, the CDR3 is TGTGCCACCAGTGATGACGGGCGCGGGTATGGCTACACCTTC. Its protein product is CATSDDGRGYGYTF.

This clonotype was recorded at least ten times. V usage is TRBV5-1 and J usage is TRBJ1-1, with 8 nucleotides matching TRBD1. The CDR3 has 13 residues. V gave up 5 bases and J gave up 5 bases; unmatched junction bases: 5. Per germline, CDR1 SGHRS and CDR2 YFSETQ. The CDR3 loop is CASSTGGETEAFF. In DNA form, the CDR3 reads TGCGCCAGCAGTACAGGGGGAGAGACTGAAGCTTTCTTT.

The V gene is TRBV6-1, the J gene TRBJ1-1; D possibly corresponds to TRBD1 (5 bases). Germline CDR1 and CDR2: MNHNS and SASEGT. The CDR3 sequence is 15 residues long. V lost 1 base, J lost 6 bases, and 15 bases lay in between. CDR3 in DNA: TGTGCCAGCAGTGAAGTTCCCGGGGGTATTTCTGAAGCTTTCTTT. Translating it yields CASSEVPGGISEAFF.

The CDR3 DNA follows: TGTGCCAGTAGTCACCTGAACAGGGCTCGAGGGGCTCAGCCCCAGCATTTT. This sequence encodes CASSHLNRARGAQPQHF. The V and J genes are TRBV19 and TRBJ1-5; D might be TRBD1 (6 bases). Germline values: CDR1 LNHDA, CDR2 SQIVND (reference sequence). V was shortened by 5 bases and J by 6 bases, with 23 bases between the two germline ends. The CDR3 is 17 amino acids.

The sample holds many counts of this clonotype. This chain connects TRBV12-3 or TRBV12-4 to TRBJ2-7; TRBD2 might be the D (5 bases). CDR3 size: 15 residues. The ends were cut back, 6 bases at V and 0 bases at J, with 15 bases in the middle. This chain's CDR3 is CASSLIAFSSYEQYF. The DNA of the CDR3 is TGTGCCAGCAGCCTCATAGCGTTCAGCTCCTACGAGCAGTACTTC.

Turning to this clonotype: The conserved final phenylalanine or tryptophan is absent from the CDR3, which likely points to a read error. The chain uses TRBV20-1 and TRBJ1-2; 9 bases match TRBD1. CDR1 is DFQATT, CDR2 SNEGSKA, per germline (reference sequence). The CDR3 runs 16 residues. The ends lost 7 bases at V and 8 bases at J; junction bases unmatched: 20. The CDR3 reads CSVRGGQGSSLEGYTV. The CDR3 nucleotides read TGCAGTGTTAGGGGCGGACAGGGGTCTTCTCTTGAGGGCTACACCGTC.

This clonotype was seen ten or more times. The rearrangement links TRBV7-9 to TRBJ1-1; 7 nucleotides agree with TRBD1. There are 15 residues in the CDR3. Germline-derived CDR1 and CDR2 are SEHNR and FQNEAQ (reference sequence). With 5 bases clipped from V and 6 bases from J, the junction kept 12 bases outside the gene matches. CDR3 DNA sequence: TGTGCCAGCAGCCCATCAGGGGGGCAGGGTCCTGAAGCTTTCTTT. Amino acid sequence: CASSPSGGQGPEAFF.

This chain connects TRBV2 to TRBJ2-5, with 9 bases fitting TRBD1. The V gene's germline CDR1 is SNHLY and CDR2 FYNNEI. The CDR3 totals 16 residues. After removal of 6 bases from V and 3 bases from J, the junction contained 11 bases not matched to a gene. The CDR3: CASSARRGQGEETQYF. The DNA for the CDR3 is TGTGCCAGCAGCGCTCGGCGGGGACAGGGTGAAGAGACCCAGTACTTC. Using reference TRBV2 and TRBJ2-5 for the parts outside the CDR3, the full variable domain is EPEVTQTPSHQVTQMGQEVILRCVPISNHLYFYWYRQILGQKVEFLVSFYNNEISEKSEIFDDQFSVERPDGSNFTLKIRSTKLEDSAMYFCASSARRGQGEETQYFGPGTRLLVL.

At least ten counts were recorded for this clonotype. The CDR3 ends on some other residue instead of the conserved phenylalanine or tryptophan, so this is likely a read error. V usage is TRBV7-6 and J usage is TRBJ1-1; no clear D gene. This CDR3 is 17 amino acids long. V was pared by 5 bases and J by 1 base, with 20 bases between. Looked up from germline, CDR1 is SGHVS and CDR2 is FNYEAQ. For the CDR3, the DNA is TGTGCCAGCAGCGCAGTCTGGGTGGTACAGAAGAACACTGAAGCTTTCTCT. Translated, it gives CASSAVWVVQKNTEAFS.

The CDR3 sequence: CASSQDHALEQYF. The CDR3 bases are TGTGCCAGCAGCCAGGACCATGCCCTCGAGCAGTACTTC. This chain links TRBV12-3 or TRBV12-4 with TRBJ2-7; D is unresolved. The CDR3 is made up of 13 amino acids. Trimming removed 6 bases from V and 6 bases from J, with 15 bases in between.

As DNA, the CDR3 is TGTGCCAGTAGTATAGCCAGGGGCAATCAGCCCCAGCATTTT. Its translation is CASSIARGNQPQHF. The V and J genes are TRBV19 and TRBJ1-5; a possible D gene is TRBD1 (5 bases). V was trimmed by 1 base and J by 2 bases, leaving 6 bases between them. The CDR3 totals 14 residues. Germline CDR1 is LNHDA and CDR2 is SQIVND (reference sequence).